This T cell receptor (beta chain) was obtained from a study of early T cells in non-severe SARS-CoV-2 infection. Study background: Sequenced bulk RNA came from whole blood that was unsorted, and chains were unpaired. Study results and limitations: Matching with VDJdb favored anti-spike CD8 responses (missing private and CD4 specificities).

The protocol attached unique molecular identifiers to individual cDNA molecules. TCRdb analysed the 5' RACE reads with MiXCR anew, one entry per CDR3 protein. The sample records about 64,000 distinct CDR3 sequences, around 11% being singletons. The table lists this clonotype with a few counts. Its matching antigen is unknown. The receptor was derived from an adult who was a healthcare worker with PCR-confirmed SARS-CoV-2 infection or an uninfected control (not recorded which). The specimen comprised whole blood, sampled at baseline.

As DNA, the CDR3 is TGCGCCAGCAGTGACAGACTAGCGATTCGCACAGATACGCAGTATTTT. It translates to CASSDRLAIRTDTQYF. This chain links TRBV10-2 with TRBJ2-3; TRBD2 aligns across 8 bases. The ends lost 3 bases at V and 1 base at J; junction bases unmatched: 6. Germline loops: CDR1 WSHSY, CDR2 SAAADI. The CDR3 is made up of 16 amino acids.